This T cell receptor beta chain was identified during a study of T-cell reconstitution after alpha-beta-depleted transplantation in children. Study-wide results and caveats: By about two months after transplant, alpha-beta T cells reportedly arose from several hundred graft clones that had expanded. Recipient T cells and thymic progenitors that survived were the source of the high TCRbeta diversity seen at day 60 in some patients. One year after transplant, T-cell counts and diversity came mostly from newly produced T cells.

This clonotype was observed at least ten times. Its specificity is unknown. The V gene end was trimmed by 5 bases and the J gene end by 0 bases; junction bases not matched to a gene: 6. The V gene's germline CDR1 is LNHNV and CDR2 YYDKDF (reference sequence). This CDR3 has 16 amino acids. Unique molecular identifiers were used to barcode this TCRbeta library. Each CDR3 protein gets one entry after TCRdb re-called the PCR reads with MiXCR. The sample includes around 300,000 distinct CDR3 sequences, 11% of them seen just once. The sequences come from peripheral blood, collected 180 days after TCRalphabeta/CD19-depleted stem cell transplant. The origin of this receptor is a male patient aged 2-10 years who had a stem cell transplant for chronic granulomatous disease, so the T cells may come from the graft donor. The rearrangement links TRBV15 to TRBJ1-5; 8 bases are a match to TRBD1. In DNA, the CDR3 is TGTGCCACCAGCTTTGGGCAGGGGGCTAGCAATCAGCCCCAGCATTTT. This gives the protein CATSFGQGASNQPQHF.